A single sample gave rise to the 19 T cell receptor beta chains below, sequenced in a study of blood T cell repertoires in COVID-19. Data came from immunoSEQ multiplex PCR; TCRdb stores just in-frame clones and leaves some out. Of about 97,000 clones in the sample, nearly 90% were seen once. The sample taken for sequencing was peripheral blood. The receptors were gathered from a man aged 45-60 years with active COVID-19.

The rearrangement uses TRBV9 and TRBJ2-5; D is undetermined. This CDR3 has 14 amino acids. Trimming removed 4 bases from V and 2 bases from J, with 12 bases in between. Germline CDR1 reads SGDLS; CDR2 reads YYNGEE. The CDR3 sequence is CASSPRPNQETQYF. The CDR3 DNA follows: TGTGCCAGCAGCCCCAGGCCGAATCAAGAGACCCAGTACTTC.

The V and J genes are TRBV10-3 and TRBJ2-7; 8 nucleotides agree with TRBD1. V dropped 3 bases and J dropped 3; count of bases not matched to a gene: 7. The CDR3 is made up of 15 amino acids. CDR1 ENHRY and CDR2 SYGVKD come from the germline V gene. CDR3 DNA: TGTGCCATCAGTGATCGCGGACAGGGTGGCTACGAGCAGTACTTC. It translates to CAISDRGQGGYEQYF.

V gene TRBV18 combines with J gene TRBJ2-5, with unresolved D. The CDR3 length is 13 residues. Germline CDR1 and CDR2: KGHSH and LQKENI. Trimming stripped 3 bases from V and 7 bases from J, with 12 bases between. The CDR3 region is CASSPSDTRTQYF. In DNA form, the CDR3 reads TGTGCCAGCTCACCTTCCGACACACGGACCCAGTACTTC.

The CDR3 loop reads CASSLGGTGELFF. The CDR3 nucleotides are TGTGCCAGCAGCCTAGGGGGCACCGGGGAGCTGTTTTTT. The rearrangement uses TRBV12-3 or TRBV12-4 and TRBJ2-2; perhaps TRBD1 as D (6 bases). V lost 6 bases and J 4 bases, leaving 9 bases between the germline ends. The CDR3 covers 13 residues.

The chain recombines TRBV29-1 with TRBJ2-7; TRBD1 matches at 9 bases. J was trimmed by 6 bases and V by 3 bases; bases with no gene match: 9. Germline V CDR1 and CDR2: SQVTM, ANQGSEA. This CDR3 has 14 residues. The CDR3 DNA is TGCAGCGTTGACCCGACAGGGGGGGGTCTCGAGCAGTACTTC. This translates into CSVDPTGGGLEQYF.

CDR3 amino acids: CASTVDTFSEKLFF. CDR3 DNA: TGCGCCAGCACCGTAGACACTTTCTCCGAAAAACTGTTTTTT. The J gene is TRBJ1-4, the V gene TRBV4-3, with no clear D. The germline CDR1 and CDR2 sequences are LGHNA and YSLEER. V was clipped by 7 bases and J by 8 bases, with 17 bases between them. The CDR3 is made up of 14 amino acids.

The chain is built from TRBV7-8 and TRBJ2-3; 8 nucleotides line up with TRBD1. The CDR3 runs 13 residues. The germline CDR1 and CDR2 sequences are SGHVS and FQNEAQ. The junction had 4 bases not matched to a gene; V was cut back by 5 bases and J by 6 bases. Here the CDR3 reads CASSHRGVDTQYF. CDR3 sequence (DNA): TGTGCCAGCAGCCACAGGGGGGTCGATACGCAGTATTTT. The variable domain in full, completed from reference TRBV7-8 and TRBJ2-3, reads GAGVSQSPRYKVAKRGQDVALRCDPISGHVSLFWYQQALGQGPEFLTYFQNEAQLDKSGLPSDRFFAERPEGSVSTLKIQRTQQEDSAVYLCASSHRGVDTQYFGPGTRLTVL.

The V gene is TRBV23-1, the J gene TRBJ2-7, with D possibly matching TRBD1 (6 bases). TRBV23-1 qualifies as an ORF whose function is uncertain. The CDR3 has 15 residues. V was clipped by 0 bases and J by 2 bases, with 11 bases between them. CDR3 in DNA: TGCGCCAGCAGTCAATCAACGTGGGGGCCCTACGAGCAGTACTTC. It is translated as CASSQSTWGPYEQYF.

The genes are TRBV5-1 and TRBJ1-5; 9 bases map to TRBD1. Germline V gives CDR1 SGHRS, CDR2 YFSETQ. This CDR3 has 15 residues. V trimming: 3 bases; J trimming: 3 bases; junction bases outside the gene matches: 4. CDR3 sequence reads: CASSSGTGTNQPQHF. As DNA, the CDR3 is TGCGCCAGCAGCTCCGGGACAGGGACCAATCAGCCCCAGCATTTT. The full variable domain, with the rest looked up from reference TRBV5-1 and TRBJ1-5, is KAGVTQTPRYLIKTRGQQVTLSCSPISGHRSVSWYQQTPGQGLQFLFEYFSETQRNKGNFPGRFSGRQFSNSRSEMNVSTLELGDSALYLCASSSGTGTNQPQHFGDGTRLSIL.

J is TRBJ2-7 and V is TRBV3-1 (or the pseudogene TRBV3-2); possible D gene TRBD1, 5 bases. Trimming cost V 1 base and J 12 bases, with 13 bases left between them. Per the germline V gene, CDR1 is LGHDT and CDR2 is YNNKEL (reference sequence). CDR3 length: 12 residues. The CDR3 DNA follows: TGTGCCAGCAGCCAAGGTACAGGCGTACGGTACTTC. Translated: CASSQGTGVRYF.

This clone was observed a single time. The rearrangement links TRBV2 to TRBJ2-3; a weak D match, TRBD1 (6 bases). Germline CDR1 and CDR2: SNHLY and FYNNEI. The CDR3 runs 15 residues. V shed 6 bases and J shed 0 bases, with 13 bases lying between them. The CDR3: CASRGAGGSTDTQYF. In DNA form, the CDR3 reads TGTGCCAGCAGGGGGGCTGGTGGGAGCACAGATACGCAGTATTTT.

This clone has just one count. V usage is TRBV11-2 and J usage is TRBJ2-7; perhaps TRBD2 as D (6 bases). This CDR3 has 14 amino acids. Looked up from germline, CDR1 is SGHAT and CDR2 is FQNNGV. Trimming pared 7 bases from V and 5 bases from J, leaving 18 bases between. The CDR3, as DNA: TGTGCCAGCAATGTCGGCGGAGGGAAGGACGAGCAGTACTTC. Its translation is CASNVGGGKDEQYF.

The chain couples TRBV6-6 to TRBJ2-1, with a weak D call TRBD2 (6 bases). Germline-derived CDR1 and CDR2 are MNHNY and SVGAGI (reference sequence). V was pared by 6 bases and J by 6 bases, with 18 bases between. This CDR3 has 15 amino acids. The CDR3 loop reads CASRPWGVGVNEQFF. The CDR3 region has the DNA TGTGCCAGCAGGCCCTGGGGGGTGGGGGTCAATGAGCAGTTCTTC.

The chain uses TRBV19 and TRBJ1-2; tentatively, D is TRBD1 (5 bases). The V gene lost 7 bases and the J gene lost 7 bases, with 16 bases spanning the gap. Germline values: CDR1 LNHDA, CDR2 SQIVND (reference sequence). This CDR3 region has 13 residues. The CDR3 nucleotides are TGTGCCAGTACACCGACAGAGCTGGCTGGCTACACCTTC. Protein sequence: CASTPTELAGYTF. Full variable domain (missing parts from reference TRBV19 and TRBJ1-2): DGGITQSPKYLFRKEGQNVTLSCEQNLNHDAMYWYRQDPGQGLRLIYYSQIVNDFQKGDIAEGYSVSREKKESFPLTVTSAQKNPTAFYLCASTPTELAGYTFGSGTRLTVV.

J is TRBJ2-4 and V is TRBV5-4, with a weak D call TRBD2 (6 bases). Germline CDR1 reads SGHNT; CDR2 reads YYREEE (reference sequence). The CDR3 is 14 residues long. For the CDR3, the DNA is TGTGCTAGCCATAACCGGGAGAACAAAAACATTCAGTACTTC. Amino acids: CASHNRENKNIQYF.

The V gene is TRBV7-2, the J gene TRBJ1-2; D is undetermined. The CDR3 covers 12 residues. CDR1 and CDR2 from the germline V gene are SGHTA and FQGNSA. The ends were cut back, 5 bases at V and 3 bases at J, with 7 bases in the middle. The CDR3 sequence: CASSLRDYGYTF. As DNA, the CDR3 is TGTGCCAGCAGCCTACGAGACTATGGCTACACCTTC.

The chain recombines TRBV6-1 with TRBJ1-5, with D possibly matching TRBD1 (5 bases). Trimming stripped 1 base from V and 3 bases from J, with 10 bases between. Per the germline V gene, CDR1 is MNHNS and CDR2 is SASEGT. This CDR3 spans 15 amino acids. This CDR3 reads CASSEGVRANQPQHF. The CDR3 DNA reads TGTGCCAGCAGTGAAGGCGTCAGGGCCAATCAGCCCCAGCATTTT.

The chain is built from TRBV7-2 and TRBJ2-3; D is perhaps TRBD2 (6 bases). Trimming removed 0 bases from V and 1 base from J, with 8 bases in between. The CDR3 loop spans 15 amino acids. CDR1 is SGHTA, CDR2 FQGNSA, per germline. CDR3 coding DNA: TGTGCCAGCAGCTTAGCCGCTAGCGGCACAGATACGCAGTATTTT. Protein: CASSLAASGTDTQYF. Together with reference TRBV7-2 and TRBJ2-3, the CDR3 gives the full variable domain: GAGVSQSPSNKVTEKGKDVELRCDPISGHTALYWYRQSLGQGLEFLIYFQGNSAPDKSGLPSDRFSAERTGGSVSTLTIQRTQQEDSAVYLCASSLAASGTDTQYFGPGTRLTVL.

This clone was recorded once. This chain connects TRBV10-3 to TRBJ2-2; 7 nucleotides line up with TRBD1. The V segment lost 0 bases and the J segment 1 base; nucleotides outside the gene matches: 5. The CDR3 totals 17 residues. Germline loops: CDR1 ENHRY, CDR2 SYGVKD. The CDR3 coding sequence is TGTGCCATCAGTGAGTCGACGGGGACAGTGAACACCGGGGAGCTGTTTTTT. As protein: CAISESTGTVNTGELFF.